A selection of T cell receptor beta chains follows, all from one sample in a study of blood T cells in healthy people across ages. TCRdb redid the calling of the 5' RACE reads with MiXCR, one entry per CDR3 protein. The sample lists just over 800,000 distinct CDR3 sequences, around 62% occurring once. Sequenced material: blood. These receptors came from a man younger than 45 in good health. CDR3s include the opening cysteine and the closing phenylalanine or tryptophan. A D gene is named only where the DNA matches it firmly. Some rows have no size entry. The others give once, few or many, or a class for an expanded clone.

j_gene: TRBJ1-6; v_gene: TRBV7-3; abundance: .; d_gene: .; CDR3aa: CASSSGDGNSPLHF; CDR3nt: TGTGCCAGCAGCTCTGGGGACGGAAATTCACCCCTCCACTTT
j_gene: TRBJ2-1; v_gene: TRBV6-5; abundance: .; d_gene: TRBD2; CDR3aa: CASSWESGVHEQFF; CDR3nt: TGTGCCAGCAGTTGGGAAAGCGGGGTCCATGAGCAGTTCTTC
j_gene: TRBJ2-1; v_gene: TRBV20-1; abundance: .; d_gene: .; CDR3aa: CSARDPNSYNEQFF; CDR3nt: TGCAGTGCTAGAGATCCGAACAGCTACAATGAGCAGTTCTTC
j_gene: TRBJ2-7; v_gene: TRBV12-3/TRBV12-4; abundance: .; d_gene: .; CDR3aa: CASSLYFPEQYF; CDR3nt: TGTGCCAGCAGTTTATACTTTCCCGAGCAGTACTTC
j_gene: TRBJ2-7; v_gene: TRBV12-3/TRBV12-4; abundance: .; d_gene: TRBD1; CDR3aa: CASRRQGREQYF; CDR3nt: TGTGCCAGCAGACGACAGGGACGTGAGCAGTACTTC
j_gene: TRBJ2-7; v_gene: TRBV27; abundance: .; d_gene: .; CDR3aa: CASSVSIGSEQYF; CDR3nt: TGTGCCAGCAGTGTATCGATAGGGTCCGAGCAGTACTTC
j_gene: TRBJ2-7; v_gene: TRBV27; abundance: .; d_gene: TRBD1; CDR3aa: CASSFRDRREQYF; CDR3nt: TGTGCCAGCAGTTTCCGGGACAGGCGGGAGCAGTACTTC
j_gene: TRBJ2-1; v_gene: TRBV5-1; abundance: few; d_gene: TRBD2; CDR3aa: CASSSAASGGANEQFF; CDR3nt: TGCGCCAGCAGCTCAGCCGCTAGCGGGGGGGCTAATGAGCAGTTCTTC
j_gene: TRBJ2-7; v_gene: TRBV9; abundance: .; d_gene: .; CDR3aa: CASSGGPMYEQYF; CDR3nt: TGTGCCAGCAGCGGTGGACCCATGTACGAGCAGTACTTC
j_gene: TRBJ2-3; v_gene: TRBV29-1; abundance: .; d_gene: .; CDR3aa: CSVGGQGGNTQYF; CDR3nt: TGCAGCGTTGGAGGTCAGGGAGGCAATACGCAGTATTTT
j_gene: TRBJ2-5; v_gene: TRBV7-2; abundance: few; d_gene: .; CDR3aa: CASSLDRWETQYF; CDR3nt: TGTGCCAGCAGCTTAGACAGGTGGGAGACCCAGTACTTC
j_gene: TRBJ1-1; v_gene: TRBV4-3; abundance: .; d_gene: .; CDR3aa: CASSQEGPSGEAFF; CDR3nt: TGCGCCAGCAGCCAAGAAGGACCCAGTGGTGAAGCTTTCTTT
j_gene: TRBJ2-7; v_gene: TRBV10-3; abundance: once; d_gene: TRBD1; CDR3aa: CAISGDSFYEQYF; CDR3nt: TGTGCCATCAGTGGGGACAGCTTCTACGAGCAGTACTTC
j_gene: TRBJ2-1; v_gene: TRBV3-1; abundance: .; d_gene: TRBD2; CDR3aa: CASSQGAGGYNEQFF; CDR3nt: TGTGCCAGCAGCCAAGGCGCGGGGGGCTACAATGAGCAGTTCTTC
j_gene: TRBJ2-7; v_gene: TRBV5-1; abundance: .; d_gene: TRBD2; CDR3aa: CASSLELAGEYEQYF; CDR3nt: TGCGCCAGCAGCTTGGAGCTAGCGGGGGAGTACGAGCAGTACTTC
j_gene: TRBJ2-1; v_gene: TRBV4-3; abundance: .; d_gene: .; CDR3aa: CASSQALAGTTDEQFF; CDR3nt: TGCGCCAGCAGCCAAGCGTTAGCCGGGACAACCGATGAGCAGTTCTTC
j_gene: TRBJ2-5; v_gene: TRBV7-8; abundance: .; d_gene: TRBD2; CDR3aa: CASSLVSAGGRETQYF; CDR3nt: TGTGCCAGCAGCTTAGTGTCGGCGGGGGGGAGAGAGACCCAGTACTTC
j_gene: TRBJ1-5; v_gene: TRBV12-3/TRBV12-4; abundance: .; d_gene: .; CDR3aa: CASAGGGNQPQHF; CDR3nt: TGTGCCAGCGCGGGAGGAGGCAATCAGCCCCAGCATTTT
j_gene: TRBJ2-3; v_gene: TRBV20-1; abundance: .; d_gene: .; CDR3aa: CSARGSWDTQYF; CDR3nt: TGCAGTGCTAGAGGATCATGGGATACGCAGTATTTT
j_gene: TRBJ2-1; v_gene: TRBV28; abundance: .; d_gene: TRBD2; CDR3aa: CASSPSGGASSYNEQFF; CDR3nt: TGTGCCAGCAGTCCCAGCGGGGGGGCGAGCTCCTACAATGAGCAGTTCTTC
j_gene: TRBJ2-5; v_gene: TRBV7-2; abundance: .; d_gene: .; CDR3aa: CASSLGLFPETQYF; CDR3nt: TGTGCCAGCAGCTTAGGACTATTCCCGGAGACCCAGTACTTC
j_gene: TRBJ2-1; v_gene: TRBV14; abundance: .; d_gene: TRBD1; CDR3aa: CASSQVRDRVYKEQFF; CDR3nt: TGTGCCAGCAGCCAAGTCCGGGACAGGGTCTACAAGGAGCAGTTCTTC
j_gene: TRBJ2-4; v_gene: TRBV6-5; abundance: .; d_gene: TRBD1; CDR3aa: CASSPSPTGGQYF; CDR3nt: TGTGCCAGCAGCCCCAGCCCGACAGGGGGGCAGTACTTC
j_gene: TRBJ2-5; v_gene: TRBV12-3/TRBV12-4; abundance: few; d_gene: .; CDR3aa: CASSFGRSGTQYF; CDR3nt: TGTGCCAGCAGTTTCGGCAGGTCGGGGACCCAGTACTTC
j_gene: TRBJ2-1; v_gene: TRBV7-2; abundance: .; d_gene: TRBD1; CDR3aa: CASSSDRAYNEQFF; CDR3nt: TGTGCCAGCAGCTCGGACAGGGCATACAATGAGCAGTTCTTC
j_gene: TRBJ1-2; v_gene: TRBV10-2; abundance: .; d_gene: .; CDR3aa: CASSEGQFYGYTF; CDR3nt: TGCGCCAGCAGTGAAGGACAGTTCTATGGCTACACCTTC
j_gene: TRBJ2-3; v_gene: TRBV4-1; abundance: .; d_gene: TRBD1; CDR3aa: CASSQVGQGARTDTQYF; CDR3nt: TGCGCCAGCAGCCAAGTAGGACAGGGGGCGCGAACAGATACGCAGTATTTT
j_gene: TRBJ1-2; v_gene: TRBV3-1; abundance: .; d_gene: .; CDR3aa: CASSQEQGSGGYTF; CDR3nt: TGTGCCAGCAGCCAAGAACAGGGATCCGGCGGCTACACCTTC
j_gene: TRBJ2-1; v_gene: TRBV20-1; abundance: .; d_gene: .; CDR3aa: CTPGTPFYNEQFF; CDR3nt: TGCACCCCGGGGACACCCTTTTACAATGAGCAGTTCTTC
j_gene: TRBJ1-2; v_gene: TRBV7-2; abundance: .; d_gene: .; CDR3aa: CASSLKGVTGYTF; CDR3nt: TGTGCCAGCAGCTTAAAAGGGGTTACAGGCTACACCTTC
j_gene: TRBJ2-1; v_gene: TRBV10-3; abundance: .; d_gene: .; CDR3aa: CAISESNRHEQFF; CDR3nt: TGTGCCATCAGTGAGTCGAATAGACATGAGCAGTTCTTC
j_gene: TRBJ2-7; v_gene: TRBV6-6; abundance: .; d_gene: TRBD2; CDR3aa: CASSSRAGGLYEQYF; CDR3nt: TGTGCCAGCAGTTCGAGAGCGGGGGGCCTCTACGAGCAGTACTTC
j_gene: TRBJ2-7; v_gene: TRBV7-6; abundance: few; d_gene: .; CDR3aa: CASSLGTRSSYEQYF; CDR3nt: TGTGCCAGCAGCTTAGGGACCAGATCCTCCTACGAGCAGTACTTC
j_gene: TRBJ2-7; v_gene: TRBV7-8; abundance: few; d_gene: TRBD1; CDR3aa: CASSRTLDRVRYEQYF; CDR3nt: TGTGCCAGCAGCCGTACCTTGGACAGGGTAAGGTACGAGCAGTACTTC
j_gene: TRBJ1-2; v_gene: TRBV28; abundance: .; d_gene: .; CDR3aa: CASRPGSNYGYTF; CDR3nt: TGCGCCAGCAGGCCAGGGTCGAACTATGGCTACACCTTC
j_gene: TRBJ2-1; v_gene: TRBV6-5; abundance: many; d_gene: .; CDR3aa: CASSYLERNEQFF; CDR3nt: TGTGCCAGCAGTTACTTAGAAAGAAATGAGCAGTTCTTC
j_gene: TRBJ1-2; v_gene: TRBV7-9; abundance: .; d_gene: .; CDR3aa: CASSSVRGGYTF; CDR3nt: TGTGCCAGCAGCTCCGTCAGGGGAGGCTACACCTTC
j_gene: TRBJ2-3; v_gene: TRBV10-3; abundance: .; d_gene: TRBD2; CDR3aa: CAITGGGAADTQYF; CDR3nt: TGTGCCATCACGGGCGGGGGGGCGGCAGATACGCAGTATTTT
j_gene: TRBJ1-4; v_gene: TRBV25-1; abundance: few; d_gene: TRBD1; CDR3aa: CASSDWTGVSEKLFF; CDR3nt: TGTGCCAGCAGTGACTGGACAGGGGTTAGTGAAAAACTGTTTTTT
j_gene: TRBJ2-1; v_gene: TRBV4-2; abundance: .; d_gene: TRBD2; CDR3aa: CASSQEYRGGDEQFF; CDR3nt: TGTGCCAGCAGCCAAGAGTATCGGGGGGGCGATGAGCAGTTCTTC
j_gene: TRBJ1-5; v_gene: TRBV20-1; abundance: .; d_gene: .; CDR3aa: CSATALLGGNQPQHF; CDR3nt: TGCAGTGCTACCGCTCTCCTTGGGGGCAATCAGCCCCAGCATTTT
j_gene: TRBJ2-7; v_gene: TRBV6-5; abundance: .; d_gene: .; CDR3aa: CASSSDGTSYEQNF; CDR3nt: TGTGCCAGCAGTTCGGACGGAACTTCCTACGAGCAGAACTTC
j_gene: TRBJ2-6; v_gene: TRBV7-9; abundance: .; d_gene: TRBD1; CDR3aa: CASSPLRQGVTGGANVLTF; CDR3nt: TGTGCCAGCAGCCCGCTTCGACAGGGGGTGACGGGTGGGGCCAACGTCCTGACTTTC
j_gene: TRBJ2-1; v_gene: TRBV13; abundance: few; d_gene: .; CDR3aa: CASSLETSDRDEQFF; CDR3nt: TGTGCCAGCAGCTTAGAGACTAGCGACAGGGATGAGCAGTTCTTC
j_gene: TRBJ2-7; v_gene: TRBV7-2; abundance: few; d_gene: .; CDR3aa: CASSLASTPYEQYF; CDR3nt: TGTGCCAGCAGCTTAGCGTCCACCCCCTACGAGCAGTACTTC
j_gene: TRBJ2-7; v_gene: TRBV20-1; abundance: .; d_gene: TRBD1; CDR3aa: CSGIRQGHSCEQYF; CDR3nt: TGCAGTGGGATACGACAGGGCCACTCCTGCGAGCAGTACTTC
j_gene: TRBJ1-2; v_gene: TRBV6-6; abundance: .; d_gene: TRBD1; CDR3aa: CASSYSKDRNGYTF; CDR3nt: TGTGCCAGCAGTTACTCTAAGGACAGGAATGGCTACACCTTC
j_gene: TRBJ2-3; v_gene: TRBV12-3/TRBV12-4; abundance: .; d_gene: .; CDR3aa: CASRNRLSTDTQYF; CDR3nt: TGTGCCAGCAGAAACAGGCTTAGCACAGATACGCAGTATTTT
j_gene: TRBJ2-5; v_gene: TRBV7-2; abundance: few; d_gene: TRBD2; CDR3aa: CASSFPGTSGGETQYF; CDR3nt: TGTGCCAGCAGCTTCCCCGGGACTAGCGGAGGGGAGACCCAGTACTTC
j_gene: TRBJ2-1; v_gene: TRBV24-1; abundance: once; d_gene: .; CDR3aa: CATARTKSNEQFF; CDR3nt: TGTGCCACCGCCAGGACTAAAAGCAATGAGCAGTTCTTC
j_gene: TRBJ2-7; v_gene: TRBV7-2; abundance: .; d_gene: .; CDR3aa: CASSTGHANYEQYF; CDR3nt: TGTGCCAGCAGTACGGGACACGCCAACTACGAGCAGTACTTC
j_gene: TRBJ2-1; v_gene: TRBV28; abundance: .; d_gene: .; CDR3aa: CASRSANNEQFF; CDR3nt: TGTGCCAGCAGATCGGCCAATAATGAGCAGTTCTTC
j_gene: TRBJ1-1; v_gene: TRBV7-9; abundance: .; d_gene: .; CDR3aa: CASSSQWIAFF; CDR3nt: TGCGCCAGCAGCTCACAGTGGATCGCTTTCTTT